This T cell receptor beta chain is from a study of regulatory T cells in long-lasting Graves disease. The study, taken as a whole, reports: Clonotypes that were public and shared totalled fewer than 3,500 in persistent patients versus over 800 in new patients.

This sample's time point: newly diagnosed GD, antithyroid drugs for less than 3 months. RNA extracted from PBMCs served as the sequencing template. Under American Thyroid Association guidelines, Graves' disease was diagnosed. The CDR3 contains 16 residues. Trimming pared 6 bases from V and 2 bases from J, leaving 17 bases between. Per the germline V gene, CDR1 is MNHNS and CDR2 is SASEGT. In this sample, this clonotype turned up a few times. Its antigen is currently unknown. Arm-PCR with iRepertoire HTBI primers amplified the CDR3 regions for these TCR beta libraries. TCRdb fed the multiplex PCR reads into MiXCR, producing one record per CDR3 protein. The repertoire holds roughly 610,000 distinct CDR3 sequences, with 15% to 20% as singletons. These data were also filed under a second study, of T cells in Graves' hyperthyroidism and ophthalmopathy. That publication notes: Carried out on the TCR CDR3, a first-round RT-PCR used the HTBI primer set.

The chain recombines TRBV6-1 with TRBJ1-3; no firm D call. The TCR sequence derives from a man aged 18 to 30 with Graves disease. This material consisted of peripheral blood mononuclear cells (PBMCs), taken at new diagnosis, from a patient treated with antithyroid drugs. The CDR3 sequence is CASSPPPGSTGNTIYF. The CDR3 DNA is TGTGCCAGCAGCCCGCCTCCGGGTAGTACTGGAAACACCATATATTTT.